This record covers a single T cell receptor (beta chain). The record originates from a study of T cells in Graves' hyperthyroidism and ophthalmopathy. Amplified regions were TCR beta CDR3 sequences from RNA transcripts. HTBI primers drove first-round RT-PCR of the TCR CDR3. MiXCR, run by TCRdb on the multiplex PCR reads, gives a single entry per CDR3 protein. The sample holds approximately 620,000 distinct CDR3 sequences, more than 15% seen once. The CDR3 spans 14 residues. Germline CDR1 is MNHNS and CDR2 is SASEGT. V lost 7 bases and J lost 8; bases outside the gene matches: 13. The chain employs TRBV6-1 and TRBJ1-2; TRBD1 aligns across 7 bases. Sample: blood. This clonotype originated in a woman aged 40 to 50 with Graves' ophthalmopathy. In DNA, the CDR3 is TGTGCCAGCAAACCGGGACAGATACTTTTGGGCTACACCTTC. This codes for CASKPGQILLGYTF.